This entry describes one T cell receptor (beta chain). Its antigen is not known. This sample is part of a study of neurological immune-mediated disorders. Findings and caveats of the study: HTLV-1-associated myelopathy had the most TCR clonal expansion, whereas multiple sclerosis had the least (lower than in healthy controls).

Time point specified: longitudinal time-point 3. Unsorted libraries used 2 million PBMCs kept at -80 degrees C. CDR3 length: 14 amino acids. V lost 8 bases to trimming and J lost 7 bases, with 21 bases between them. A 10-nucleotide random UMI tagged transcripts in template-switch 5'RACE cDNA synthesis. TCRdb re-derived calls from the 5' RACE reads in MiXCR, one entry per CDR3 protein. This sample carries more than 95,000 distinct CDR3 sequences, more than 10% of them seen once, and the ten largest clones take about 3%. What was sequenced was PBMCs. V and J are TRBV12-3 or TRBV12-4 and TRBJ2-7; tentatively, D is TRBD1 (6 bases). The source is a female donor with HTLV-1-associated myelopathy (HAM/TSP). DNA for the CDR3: TGTGCCAGCCTTCAATCGGGTGGGGGCAGGGAGCAGTACTTC. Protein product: CASLQSGGGREQYF.